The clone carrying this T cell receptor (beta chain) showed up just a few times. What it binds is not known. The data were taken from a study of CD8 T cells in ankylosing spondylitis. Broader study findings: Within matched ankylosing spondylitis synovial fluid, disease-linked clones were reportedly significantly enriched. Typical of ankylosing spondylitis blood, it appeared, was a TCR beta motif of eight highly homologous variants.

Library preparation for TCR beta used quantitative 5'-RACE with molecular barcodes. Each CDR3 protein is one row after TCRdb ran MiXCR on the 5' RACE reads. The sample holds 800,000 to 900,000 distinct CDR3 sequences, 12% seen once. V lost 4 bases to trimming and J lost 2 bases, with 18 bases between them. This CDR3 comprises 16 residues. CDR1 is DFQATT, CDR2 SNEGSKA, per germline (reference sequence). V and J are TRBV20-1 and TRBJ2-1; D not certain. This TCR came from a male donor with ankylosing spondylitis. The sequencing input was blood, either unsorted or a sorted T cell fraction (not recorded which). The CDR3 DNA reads TGCAGTGCTACACCCTTGATGGGTTCCCCCTACAATGAGCAGTTCTTC. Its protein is CSATPLMGSPYNEQFF.